This T cell receptor (beta chain) was identified during a study of type 1 regulatory T cells. Study-wide background: An in vitro protocol generated T-allo10, a Tr1-enriched, alloantigen-specific CD4 T cell product.

The ends were cut back, 0 bases at V and 4 bases at J, with 10 bases in the middle. This CDR3 has 15 amino acids. Germline CDR1 reads SGHRS; CDR2 reads YFSETQ. TCRdb re-called the reads through MiXCR, storing one row per CDR3 protein. The sample carries roughly 40,000 distinct CDR3 sequences, 9% to 15% recorded once. This clonotype was observed at least ten times. Its antigen is currently unknown. Source material: cultured non-Tr1 T cells, either the whole culture or a sorted T cell fraction (not recorded which). This sequence joins TRBV5-1 and TRBJ2-2; possibly TRBD1 for D (5 bases). The TCR comes from a human donor in good health. CDR3 sequence reads: CASSLDRLTTGELFF. As DNA, the CDR3 is TGCGCCAGCAGCTTGGACAGGTTAACCACCGGGGAGCTGTTTTTT.